Following are 8 T cell receptor beta chains from one sample sequenced in a study of blood T cell repertoires in COVID-19. Method: immunoSEQ multiplex PCR; TCRdb's copy keeps in-frame clones and lacks some. The sample carries about 300,000 clones, about 89% recorded once. The material sequenced was PBMCs or T cells enriched from blood (not recorded which). Receptors originate from a man aged 60 to 69 who had recovered from COVID-19.

The chain recombines TRBV6-6 with TRBJ2-3; D perhaps matches TRBD2 (7 bases). The germline V gene has CDR1 MNHNY and CDR2 SVGAGI (reference sequence). This CDR3 region has 14 residues. V was cut by 5 bases and J by 1 base, with 10 bases left in between. CDR3 loop: CASSRGGGTDTQYF. CDR3 bases: TGTGCCAGCAGTAGAGGGGGGGGCACAGATACGCAGTATTTT.

This clone was counted once. This sequence joins TRBV19 and TRBJ1-5; D may be TRBD1 (6 bases). Germline CDR1 and CDR2: LNHDA and SQIVND (reference sequence). V shed 3 bases and J shed 7 bases, with 13 bases lying between them. This CDR3 is 14 amino acids long. The chain's CDR3 is CASSIGGAGQPQHF. The DNA of the CDR3 is TGTGCCAGTAGTATCGGGGGGGCTGGCCAGCCCCAGCATTTT.

The gene calls are TRBV4-3 and TRBJ2-3; possibly TRBD2 for D (7 bases). CDR1 LGHNA and CDR2 YSLEER come from the germline V gene. The CDR3 runs to 17 residues. Trimming left V 3 bases short and J 2 bases short, with 18 bases between. The CDR3 protein is CASSQTSRGLLTDTQYF. For the CDR3, the DNA is TGCGCCAGCAGCCAGACATCGCGGGGGCTCCTCACAGATACGCAGTATTTT.

Here the CDR3 reads CASSLMGGGYNSPLHF. The CDR3 bases are TGTGCCAGCAGCTTAATGGGAGGGGGCTATAATTCACCCCTCCACTTT. The chain has TRBV7-3 and TRBJ1-6, with a tentative D call TRBD1 (6 bases). Germline loops: CDR1 SGHTA, CDR2 FQGTGA. This CDR3 spans 16 amino acids. Trimming took off 1 base at V and 3 bases at J, with 10 bases between the two ends.

The chain recombines TRBV27 with TRBJ2-2; D ambiguous. The germline V gene encodes CDR1 MNHEY and CDR2 SMNVEV (reference sequence). This CDR3 spans 12 amino acids. The V end was cut by 3 bases, the J end by 5 bases, with 4 bases between. The CDR3 bases are TGTGCCAGCAGTTTCCTAACCGGGGAGCTGTTTTTT. Translation gives CASSFLTGELFF.

In its sample, this clone was seen a few times. J is TRBJ2-5 and V is TRBV7-3; 7 nucleotides align to TRBD2. The CDR3 extends over 14 amino acids. The V gene's germline CDR1 is SGHTA and CDR2 FQGTGA. J gave up 3 bases and V 2 bases, and 3 bases lay outside the gene matches. CDR3 in amino acids: CASSLQSGEETQYF. CDR3 nucleotide sequence: TGTGCCAGCAGCTTACAGAGCGGGGAAGAGACCCAGTACTTC.

The chain employs TRBV28 and TRBJ2-7; 9 positions match TRBD2. V dropped 2 bases and J dropped 6; count of bases not matched to a gene: 8. The CDR3 runs to 15 residues. Germline CDR1 is MDHEN and CDR2 is SYDVKM. The CDR3 region is CASSLAGGPSSEQYF. The CDR3 nucleotides read TGTGCCAGCAGTTTAGCGGGAGGGCCCTCAAGCGAGCAGTACTTC.

This clone was observed a few times. The CDR3 loop is CASSRPGQGNTGELFF. CDR3 DNA sequence: TGTGCCAGCTCACGACCGGGACAGGGGAACACCGGGGAGCTGTTTTTT. The V and J genes are TRBV18 and TRBJ2-2, with 9 positions matching TRBD1. The CDR3 length is 16 residues. Germline V gene sequence: CDR1 KGHSH, CDR2 LQKENI. After removal of 4 bases from V and 1 base from J, the junction contained 4 bases not matched to a gene.